The rows below give T cell receptor beta chains drawn from one sample of a study of OX40 agonist ivuxolimab in advanced cancers. Only in-frame clones appear in the TCRdb table, and some are missing; sequencing was by immunoSEQ multiplex PCR. This sample has tens of thousands of clones; 79% occur once, and the top ten carry roughly 11%. Material: CD4+ or CD8+ T cells sorted from blood, obtained in a trial of the OX40 agonist ivuxolimab. These receptors originate from an adult with an advanced solid tumor such as melanoma, head and neck, liver or kidney cancer. The CDR3 runs from the conserved cysteine through the conserved F or W. Each record gives: D gene, clone size, V gene, J gene, CDR3 protein, CDR3 DNA. The D gene is left open where the match is weak. Rows may omit the clone size; those that give it use once, few, many or a size class.

>-|-|TRBV15|TRBJ2-1
CATSPGLYRGSYNEQFF
TGTGCCACCAGCCCTGGACTATACAGGGGCTCCTACAATGAGCAGTTCTTC
>-|-|TRBV4-1|TRBJ1-1
CASSHSPGMDTEAFF
TGCGCCAGCAGCCATTCCCCAGGGATGGACACTGAAGCTTTCTTT
>-|-|TRBV4-2|TRBJ2-3
CASSQGLDWGLAQYF
TGTGCCAGCAGCCAAGGACTAGATTGGGGTTTGGCGCAGTATTTT
>TRBD2|-|TRBV7-9|TRBJ2-2
CASSLRTSGVTGELFF
TGTGCCAGCAGCTTGAGGACTAGCGGGGTCACCGGGGAGCTGTTTTTT
>TRBD2|-|TRBV28|TRBJ2-6
CASSLAGTGANVLTF
TGTGCCAGCAGCCTAGCGGGGACTGGGGCCAACGTCCTGACTTTC
>TRBD2|-|TRBV27|TRBJ2-1
CASSPPGLAGGRSYNEQFF
TGTGCCAGCAGTCCTCCGGGACTAGCGGGGGGGAGGTCCTACAATGAGCAGTTCTTC
>-|few|TRBV7-2|TRBJ2-2
CASSLVGGGELFF
TGTGCCAGCAGCTTAGTGGGTGGCGGGGAGCTGTTTTTT
>TRBD2|-|TRBV7-3|TRBJ2-3
CASSIAGGQLDTQYF
TGTGCCAGCAGTATAGCGGGCGGGCAGTTAGATACGCAGTATTTT
>TRBD2|-|TRBV5-8|TRBJ2-1
CASSLGTSGYNEQFF
TGTGCCAGCAGCCTCGGGACTAGCGGCTACAATGAGCAGTTCTTC
>-|-|TRBV4-3|TRBJ2-7
CASSPFPGYEQYF
TGCGCCAGCAGCCCCTTCCCAGGGTACGAGCAGTACTTC
>TRBD2|-|TRBV9|TRBJ2-1
CASSVVTSGYNEQFF
TGTGCCAGCAGCGTAGTGACTAGCGGTTACAATGAGCAGTTCTTC
>-|-|TRBV7-9|TRBJ2-2
CASSPTGSSGELFF
TGTGCCAGCAGCCCCACGGGATCGAGCGGGGAGCTGTTTTTT
>TRBD2|-|TRBV28|TRBJ2-7
CASRPWGLRFEEQYF
TGTGCCAGCAGGCCATGGGGACTACGGTTTGAGGAGCAGTACTTC
>-|few|TRBV5-1|TRBJ2-2
CASSDGRTGTGELFF
TGCGCCAGCAGCGACGGACGAACGGGGACCGGGGAGCTGTTTTTT
>TRBD1|-|TRBV10-3|TRBJ1-5
CAISAHTGGQPQHF
TGTGCCATCAGTGCCCATACAGGGGGCCAGCCCCAGCATTTT
>-|-|TRBV4-1|TRBJ2-7
CASSQRTGGSGSYEQYF
TGCGCCAGCAGCCAAAGGACGGGGGGCAGTGGCTCCTACGAGCAGTACTTC
>-|-|TRBV2|TRBJ2-1
CASSESLGNEQFF
TGTGCCAGCAGTGAAAGTTTGGGGAATGAGCAGTTCTTC
>-|-|TRBV5-1|TRBJ2-7
CASSLDRYEQYF
TGCGCCAGCAGCTTGGACAGGTACGAGCAGTACTTC
>-|few|TRBV5-1|TRBJ2-1
CASSLLGSEQFF
TGCGCCAGCAGCTTACTAGGTAGTGAGCAGTTCTTC